This entry lists 4 T cell receptor beta chains sequenced from one sample in a study of blood T cell repertoires in COVID-19. Using immunoSEQ multiplex PCR, the repertoire was profiled, and TCRdb retains in-frame clones only, with some absent. The repertoire holds 190,000 or so clones, with about 87% as singletons. The sample taken for sequencing was peripheral blood. The receptors come from a woman between 18 and 29 years old who had recovered from COVID-19.

V gene TRBV6-4 combines with J gene TRBJ2-3; TRBD1 matches at 7 bases. The ends lost 2 bases at V and 8 bases at J; junction bases unmatched: 7. Germline-derived CDR1 and CDR2 are MRHNA and SNTAGT. The CDR3 contains 14 residues. DNA for the CDR3: TGTGCCAGCAGTGACGTCGCCGAGGGGGCTACGCAGTATTTT. This codes for CASSDVAEGATQYF.

This rearrangement joins TRBV7-3 to TRBJ1-5; 7 bases agree with TRBD1. CDR3 length equals 16 residues. Germline values: CDR1 SGHTA, CDR2 FQGTGA. Trimming removed 5 bases from V and 7 bases from J; junction bases left unmatched: 14. The DNA of the CDR3 is TGTGCCAGCAGCGATGGACAGGAATTCCCCTGGCAGCCCCAGCATTTT. It encodes CASSDGQEFPWQPQHF.

This clone was observed once. The chain combines TRBV18 with TRBJ1-1; 8 nucleotides align to TRBD1. The V and J ends lost 4 bases and 1 base, in that order; junction bases with no gene match: 2. CDR3 length: 14 amino acids. CDR1 KGHSH and CDR2 LQKENI come from the germline V gene. The CDR3 loop reads CASSLGTGNTEAFF. Here the CDR3 DNA reads TGTGCCAGCTCACTTGGGACAGGGAACACTGAAGCTTTCTTT.

The V gene is TRBV19, the J gene TRBJ1-2; unclear D gene. Germline V gives CDR1 LNHDA, CDR2 SQIVND (reference sequence). The CDR3 sequence is 13 residues long. Trimming removed 5 bases from V and 4 bases from J, with 11 bases in between. CDR3 nucleotide sequence: TGTGCCAGTAGTTTCGGGTCGATCTATGGCTACACCTTC. Amino acid sequence: CASSFGSIYGYTF.